Described below is a single T cell receptor beta chain sequence and its context. Its antigen is unidentified. Libraries were prepared by immunoSEQ multiplex PCR; TCRdb keeps only in-frame clonotypes and omits some of them. This table has 380,000 or so clones, approximately 83% appearing once. Specified treatment: roughly 20 received Ad26.COV2.S at low or high dose, single or two shots; about 5 received placebo; per-sample allocation not given. The samples were gathered on day 63 after the first injection of vaccine or placebo. These data come from a study of Ad26.COV2.S vaccination and SARS-CoV-2 variants. Looking at the study overall: The vaccine Ad26.COV2.S was put into the muscle once, or twice with 56 days between.

Study conclusions and caveats: Similar non-spike TCR breadth was observed in recipients of vaccine and of placebo.

CDR1 is SQVTM and CDR2 is ANQGSEA in the germline V gene. The V gene end was trimmed by 8 bases and the J gene end by 9 bases; junction bases not matched to a gene: 13. The CDR3 covers 15 residues. The chain employs TRBV29-1 and TRBJ2-1; the match to TRBD2 covers 13 bases. This receptor was obtained from a person between 18 and 60 years old who received the Ad26.COV2.S COVID-19 vaccine or a placebo. Here the sequenced sample was peripheral blood, taken in a trial of Ad26.COV2.S vaccine versus placebo. CDR3 loop: CSLGLAGVGLGEQFF. The CDR3 DNA reads TGCAGCTTAGGACTAGCGGGAGTCGGGCTAGGTGAGCAGTTCTTC.